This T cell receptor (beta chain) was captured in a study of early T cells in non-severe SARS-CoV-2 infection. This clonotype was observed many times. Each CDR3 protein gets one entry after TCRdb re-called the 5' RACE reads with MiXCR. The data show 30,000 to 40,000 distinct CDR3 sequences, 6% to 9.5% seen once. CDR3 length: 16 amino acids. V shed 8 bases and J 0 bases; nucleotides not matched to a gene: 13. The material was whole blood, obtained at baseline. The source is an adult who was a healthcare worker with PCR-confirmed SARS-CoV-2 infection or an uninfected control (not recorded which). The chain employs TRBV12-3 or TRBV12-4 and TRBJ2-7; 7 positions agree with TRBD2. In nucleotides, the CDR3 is TGTGCCAGCCCCCTCTATTTGGGCGGGAGCTCCTACGAGCAGTACTTC. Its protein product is CASPLYLGGSSYEQYF.